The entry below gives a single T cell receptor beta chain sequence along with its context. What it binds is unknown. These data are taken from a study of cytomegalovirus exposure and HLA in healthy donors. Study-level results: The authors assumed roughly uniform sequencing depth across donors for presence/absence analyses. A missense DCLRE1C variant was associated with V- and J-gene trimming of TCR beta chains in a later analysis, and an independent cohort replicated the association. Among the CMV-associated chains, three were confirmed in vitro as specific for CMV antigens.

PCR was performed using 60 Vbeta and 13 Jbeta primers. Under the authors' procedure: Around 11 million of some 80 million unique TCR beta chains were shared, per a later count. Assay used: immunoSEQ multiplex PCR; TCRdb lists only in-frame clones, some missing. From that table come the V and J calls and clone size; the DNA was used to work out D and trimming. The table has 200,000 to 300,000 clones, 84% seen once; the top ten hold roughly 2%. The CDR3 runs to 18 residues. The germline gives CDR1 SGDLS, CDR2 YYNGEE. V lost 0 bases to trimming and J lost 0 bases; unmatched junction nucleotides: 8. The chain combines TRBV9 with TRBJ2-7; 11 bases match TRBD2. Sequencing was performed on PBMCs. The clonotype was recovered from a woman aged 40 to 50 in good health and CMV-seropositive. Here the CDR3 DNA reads TGTGCCAGCAGCGTAGGCTCAGCTAGCGGGGGGAGCTCCTACGAGCAGTACTTC. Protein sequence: CASSVGSASGGSSYEQYF.